This TCR beta chain was recorded in a study of OX40 agonist ivuxolimab in advanced cancers. Study-wide results and limits: Both blood CD4+ and CD8+ T cells showed clonal growth by week 6 at 0.1 to 3.0 mg/kg.

Some clones are missing from TCRdb's copy, which holds only in-frame ones; the method was immunoSEQ multiplex PCR. The table records 60,000 or so clones, 84% of them present only once. The J segment lost 5 bases and the V segment lost 0 bases, leaving 8 bases of the junction unmatched. CDR3 length: 17 residues. Germline V gene lookup returns CDR1 SGHRS and CDR2 YFSETQ. With regard to this clone: The antigen is not known.

Material: CD4+ or CD8+ T cells sorted from blood, obtained in a trial of the OX40 agonist ivuxolimab. The V gene is TRBV5-1, the J gene TRBJ2-5; 12 bases align to TRBD1. The source of this sequence is an adult with an advanced solid tumor such as melanoma, head and neck, liver or kidney cancer. DNA of the CDR3: TGCGCCAGCAGCTTGGGTGGGACAGGGGGCTATTCGGAGACCCAGTACTTC. Translation gives CASSLGGTGGYSETQYF.